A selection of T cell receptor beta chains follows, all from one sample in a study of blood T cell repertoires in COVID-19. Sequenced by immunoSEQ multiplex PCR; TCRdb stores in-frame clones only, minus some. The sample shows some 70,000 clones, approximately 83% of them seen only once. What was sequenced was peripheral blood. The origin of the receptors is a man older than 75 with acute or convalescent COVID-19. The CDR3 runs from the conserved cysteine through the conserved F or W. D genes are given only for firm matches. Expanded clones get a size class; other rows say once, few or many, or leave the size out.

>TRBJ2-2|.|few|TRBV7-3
CASSLRPPDQGSRELFF
TGTGCCAGCAGCTTACGACCCCCGGACCAGGGTTCCCGGGAGCTGTTTTTT
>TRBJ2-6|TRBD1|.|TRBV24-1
CATSVTGGTGANVLTF
TGTGCCACCAGTGTTACAGGGGGGACTGGGGCCAACGTCCTGACTTTC
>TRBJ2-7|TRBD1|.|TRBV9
CASSPLGTGSYEQYF
TGTGCCAGCAGCCCGCTAGGGACAGGCTCCTACGAGCAGTACTTC
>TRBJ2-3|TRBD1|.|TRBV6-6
CASSTGQGTDTQYF
TGTGCCAGCAGTACCGGACAGGGCACAGATACGCAGTATTTT
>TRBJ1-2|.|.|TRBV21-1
CASSQKNRVLYGYTF
TGTGCCAGCAGCCAAAAGAACAGGGTGCTCTATGGCTACACCTTC
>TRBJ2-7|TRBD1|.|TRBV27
CASSSFQGAKGYEQYF
TGTGCCAGCAGTTCGTTCCAGGGGGCGAAGGGGTACGAGCAGTACTTC
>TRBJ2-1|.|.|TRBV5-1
CASSPDSSSYNEQFF
TGCGCCAGCAGCCCCGACAGCAGCTCCTACAATGAGCAGTTCTTC
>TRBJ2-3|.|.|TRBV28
CASRLGLPESDTQYF
TGTGCCAGCAGGCTGGGACTCCCCGAATCAGATACGCAGTATTTT
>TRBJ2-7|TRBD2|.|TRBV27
CASSFSSGSYEQYF
TGTGCCAGCAGTTTTTCTAGCGGGAGCTACGAGCAGTACTTC
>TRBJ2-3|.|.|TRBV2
CASYRDYSTDTQYF
TGTGCCAGTTACAGGGACTATAGCACAGATACGCAGTATTTT
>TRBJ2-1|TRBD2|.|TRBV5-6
CASSFGTSVEQFF
TGTGCCAGCAGCTTTGGGACTAGCGTTGAGCAGTTCTTC
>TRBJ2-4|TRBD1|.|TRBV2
CASSLGQGFANIQYF
TGTGCCAGCAGTTTAGGACAGGGTTTCGCAAACATTCAGTACTTC
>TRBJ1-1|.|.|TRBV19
CASRTDRQNTEAFF
TGTGCCAGTAGAACAGACAGGCAGAACACTGAAGCTTTCTTT
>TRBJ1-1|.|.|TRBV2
CASSEEAGHSF
TGTGCCAGCAGTGAAGAAGCGGGACACTCATTT
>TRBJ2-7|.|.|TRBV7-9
CASSLGGLNYEQYF
TGTGCCAGCAGCTTGGGGGGGCTCAACTACGAGCAGTACTTC
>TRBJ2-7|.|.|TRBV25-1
CASSDLGTPIREQYF
TGTGCCAGCAGTGACCTCGGGACTCCTATACGCGAGCAGTACTTC
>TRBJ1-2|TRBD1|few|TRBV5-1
CASSLQGPSNYGYTF
TGCGCCAGCAGCTTACAGGGGCCTTCTAACTATGGCTACACCTTC
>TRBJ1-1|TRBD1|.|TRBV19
CATLRQGKAFF
TGTGCCACCCTGAGACAGGGCAAAGCTTTCTTT
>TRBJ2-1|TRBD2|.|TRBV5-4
CASSPGTSGPDEQFF
TGTGCCAGCAGCCCCGGGACTAGCGGGCCCGATGAGCAGTTCTTC
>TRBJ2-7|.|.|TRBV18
CASSPRSDNYEQYF
TGTGCCAGCTCACCACGGTCCGACAACTACGAGCAGTACTTC
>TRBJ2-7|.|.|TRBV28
CASSLLGDPSREQYF
TGTGCCAGCAGTCTACTAGGCGACCCCTCGAGAGAGCAGTACTTC
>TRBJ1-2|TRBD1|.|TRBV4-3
CASSQETGVYGYTF
TGCGCCAGCAGCCAAGAGACAGGGGTGTATGGCTACACCTTC
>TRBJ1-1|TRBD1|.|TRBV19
CASSGTVNTEAFF
TGTGCCAGTAGTGGGACAGTGAACACTGAAGCTTTCTTT
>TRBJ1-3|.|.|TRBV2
CASSAVSSGNTIYF
TGTGCCAGCAGTGCCGTGAGCTCTGGAAACACCATATATTTT
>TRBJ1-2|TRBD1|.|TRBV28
CASGPRDRGNYGYTF
TGTGCCAGCGGTCCCCGGGACAGGGGCAACTATGGCTACACCTTC
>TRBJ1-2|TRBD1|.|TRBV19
CASSMGQGRYGYTF
TGTGCCAGTAGTATGGGACAGGGGAGATATGGCTACACCTTC
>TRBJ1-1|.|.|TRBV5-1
CASSSNRELAEAFF
TGCGCCAGCAGCTCTAACAGAGAACTGGCTGAAGCTTTCTTT
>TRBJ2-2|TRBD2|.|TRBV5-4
CASSLAETSDYTGELFF
TGTGCCAGCAGCTTGGCCGAGACTAGCGACTACACCGGGGAGCTGTTTTTT